The clone carrying this T cell receptor (beta chain) was seen repeatedly, ten times or more. Antigen specificity is unknown. CDR3 of TCR beta was amplified from genomic DNA via a two-round multiplex PCR. The first round of PCR was done with primers that matched each TRBV and TRBJ gene. TCRdb redid the calling of the multiplex PCR reads with MiXCR, one entry per CDR3 protein. The data contain some 27,000 distinct CDR3 sequences, roughly two fifths of them seen just once; the ten biggest clones take up around 29%. The CDR3 sequence is 13 residues long. Germline V gene sequence: CDR1 ENHRY, CDR2 SYGVKD. Trimming stripped 10 bases from V and 3 bases from J, with 10 bases between. These data belong to a study of prognosis after radiotherapy for stage I lung cancer. Study-wide results and limits: There were reportedly differences in TRBV and TRBJ gene usage between patients with and without metastases. Counts of unique TCR clones fell following stereotactic body radiation therapy, median 10,088 versus 6,861.

Peripheral blood was collected in volumes of around 6 milliliters at each of two time points. This TCR derives from a donor of 50 years or more with non-small cell lung cancer. The chain links TRBV10-3 to TRBJ1-6; D may be TRBD1 (5 bases). This specimen consisted of PBMCs, obtained before or after stereotactic body radiation therapy (not recorded which). The CDR3 DNA is TGTGCCAACCGGGGGGACTATAATTCACCCCTCCACTTT. Residues: CANRGDYNSPLHF.